The 15 T cell receptor beta chains below were found in one sample sequenced in a study of blood T cell repertoires in COVID-19. Generated by immunoSEQ multiplex PCR, the TCRdb table keeps only in-frame clones and is missing some. The data contain 25,000 to 30,000 clones, around 86% of them seen just once; the ten biggest clones take up approximately 8%. The material sequenced was peripheral blood. The receptors come from a man between 45 and 60 years old with active COVID-19.

The chain links TRBV11-2 to TRBJ1-2; D unclear. Germline V gene lookup returns CDR1 SGHAT and CDR2 FQNNGV. Between the trimmed V and J ends, which lost 5 bases and 5 bases, there was a span of 9 bases. The CDR3 is 12 residues long. CDR3 DNA sequence: TGTGCCAGCAGCCTCACAGAGTATGGCTACACCTTC. This gives the protein CASSLTEYGYTF.

This sequence joins TRBV7-3 and TRBJ2-3; no clear D gene. The CDR3 spans 14 residues. Germline lookup yields CDR1 SGHTA and CDR2 FQGTGA. V was cut by 6 bases and J by 3 bases, with 13 bases left in between. The DNA of the CDR3 is TGTGCCAGCAGTCGCCGTCCAGGTACAGATACGCAGTATTTT. This codes for CASSRRPGTDTQYF.

In DNA form, the CDR3 reads TGTGCCAGTAGTACCGGGACAGGGTCATACAATGAGCAGTTCTTC. It translates to CASSTGTGSYNEQFF. The chain uses TRBV2 and TRBJ2-1; 9 nucleotides agree with TRBD1. CDR3 length: 15 amino acids. V shed 9 bases and J 4 bases; nucleotides not matched to a gene: 10. From germline, CDR1 is SNHLY and CDR2 FYNNEI.

The chain employs TRBV14 and TRBJ1-4; D not resolved. Germline V gives CDR1 SGHDN, CDR2 FVKESK. The V end was cut by 1 base, the J end by 3 bases, with 9 bases between. This CDR3 contains 15 residues. Here the CDR3 DNA reads TGTGCCAGCAGCCAAGCCGGGGTATCTAATGAAAAACTGTTTTTT. It is translated as CASSQAGVSNEKLFF.

The J gene is TRBJ1-1, the V gene TRBV19, with D uncertain. CDR1 is LNHDA and CDR2 is SQIVND in the germline V gene (reference sequence). The CDR3 is 15 residues long. Trimming cost V 1 base and J 5 bases, with 14 bases left between them. The CDR3 region has the DNA TGTGCCAGTAGTATAGTCGGCGCAGGTGGGACTGAAGCTTTCTTT. Its protein product is CASSIVGAGGTEAFF.

The chain carries TRBV7-6 and TRBJ2-5; 8 bases fit TRBD1. Looked up from germline, CDR1 is SGHVS and CDR2 is FNYEAQ. The CDR3 covers 15 residues. V was clipped by 5 bases and J by 1 base; unmatched bases: 6. The CDR3 sequence is CASSPRGTGQETQYF. The CDR3 DNA follows: TGTGCCAGCAGCCCCCGCGGGACAGGCCAAGAGACCCAGTACTTC.

The chain employs TRBV27 and TRBJ2-1, with 7 bases identical to TRBD2. Germline V gene data show CDR1 as MNHEY and CDR2 as SMNVEV (reference sequence). This CDR3 contains 16 residues. Trimming took 2 bases from V and 2 from J; bases not matched to a gene: 6. As DNA, the CDR3 is TGTGCCAGCAGTTTAGGGGGGGACGGTACCTACAATGAGCAGTTCTTC. The encoded protein is CASSLGGDGTYNEQFF.

The rearrangement uses TRBV5-6 and TRBJ2-1, with no clear D. The CDR3 has 16 amino acids. Germline V gene sequence: CDR1 SGHDT, CDR2 YYEEEE. The ends were cut back, 4 bases at V and 7 bases at J, with 21 bases in the middle. CDR3 sequence: CASSPYGRTLRNEQFF. The DNA for the CDR3 is TGTGCCAGCAGCCCGTACGGAAGAACCCTGCGGAATGAGCAGTTCTTC. Full variable domain (outside the CDR3, taken from reference TRBV5-6 and TRBJ2-1): DAGVTQSPTHLIKTRGQQVTLRCSPKSGHDTVSWYQQALGQGPQFIFQYYEEEERQRGNFPDRFSGHQFPNYSSELNVNALLLGDSALYLCASSPYGRTLRNEQFFGPGTRLTVL.

The J gene is TRBJ2-1, the V gene TRBV15; TRBD2 matches 9 bases. This CDR3 is 17 amino acids long. Trimming removed 1 base from V and 2 bases from J; junction bases left unmatched: 6. Germline V gene lookup returns CDR1 LNHNV and CDR2 YYDKDF (reference sequence). This chain's CDR3 is CATSRVGGGAAYNEQFF. CDR3 bases: TGTGCCACCAGCAGAGTTGGCGGGGGGGCCGCCTACAATGAGCAGTTCTTC.

The genes are TRBV12-3 or TRBV12-4 and TRBJ2-5; perhaps TRBD1 as D (5 bases). The CDR3 totals 13 residues. V was shortened by 1 base and J by 5 bases, with 8 bases between the two germline ends. The DNA of the CDR3 is TGTGCCAGCAGTTTAGGACAGTGGGAGACCCAGTACTTC. Its translation: CASSLGQWETQYF.

This sequence joins TRBV11-3 and TRBJ1-3; a possible D gene is TRBD1 (6 bases). V lost 6 bases, J lost 0 bases, and 12 bases lay in between. CDR1 is SGHNT and CDR2 is YENEEA in the germline V gene. The CDR3 extends over 15 amino acids. DNA for the CDR3: TGTGCCAGCAGGCGAACAGGGACCTCTGGAAACACCATATATTTT. This gives the protein CASRRTGTSGNTIYF.

CDR3 loop: CASSETGTGSLNTEAFF. The CDR3 DNA reads TGTGCCAGCAGTGAGACCGGGACTGGGTCATTGAACACTGAAGCTTTCTTT. This rearrangement joins TRBV2 to TRBJ1-1, with D maybe TRBD1 (5 bases). Germline lookup yields CDR1 SNHLY and CDR2 FYNNEI. Trimming shortened V by 3 bases and J by 0 bases, and 17 bases separated the two germline ends. The CDR3 runs to 17 residues.

This clone was observed once. V gene TRBV9 combines with J gene TRBJ2-1; 12 bases are a match to TRBD2. The germline CDR1 and CDR2 sequences are SGDLS and YYNGEE. The V gene end was trimmed by 3 bases and the J gene end by 3 bases; junction bases not matched to a gene: 19. This CDR3 is 21 amino acids long. This CDR3 reads CASSATQGLAGDPSSYNEQFF. The CDR3 nucleotides read TGTGCCAGCAGCGCGACACAGGGACTAGCGGGCGATCCTTCCAGCTACAATGAGCAGTTCTTC. The full variable domain, rest sourced from reference TRBV9 and TRBJ2-1, is DSGVTQTPKHLITATGQRVTLRCSPRSGDLSVYWYQQSLDQGLQFLIQYYNGEERAKGNILERFSAQQFPDLHSELNLSSLELGDSALYFCASSATQGLAGDPSSYNEQFFGPGTRLTVL.

The rearrangement joins TRBV24-1 to TRBJ2-1, with 10 bases fitting TRBD1. The germline V gene encodes CDR1 KGHDR and CDR2 SFDVKD. V trimming: 6 bases; J trimming: 7 bases; junction bases outside the gene matches: 8. The CDR3 is 15 amino acids. The CDR3 nucleotides read TGTGCCACCAGTCTATTGGGACAGGGGCGGAATGAGCAGTTCTTC. This gives the protein CATSLLGQGRNEQFF.

This clone occurred once. The V and J genes are TRBV25-1 and TRBJ2-3; D is perhaps TRBD2 (6 bases). This CDR3 has 15 amino acids. The V gene's germline CDR1 is MGHDK and CDR2 SYGVNS. The V and J ends lost 8 bases and 6 bases respectively, with 21 bases between them. The CDR3 sequence: CASGYRGVASDTQYF. The CDR3, as DNA: TGTGCCAGCGGTTATCGCGGGGTCGCGTCGGATACGCAGTATTTT.